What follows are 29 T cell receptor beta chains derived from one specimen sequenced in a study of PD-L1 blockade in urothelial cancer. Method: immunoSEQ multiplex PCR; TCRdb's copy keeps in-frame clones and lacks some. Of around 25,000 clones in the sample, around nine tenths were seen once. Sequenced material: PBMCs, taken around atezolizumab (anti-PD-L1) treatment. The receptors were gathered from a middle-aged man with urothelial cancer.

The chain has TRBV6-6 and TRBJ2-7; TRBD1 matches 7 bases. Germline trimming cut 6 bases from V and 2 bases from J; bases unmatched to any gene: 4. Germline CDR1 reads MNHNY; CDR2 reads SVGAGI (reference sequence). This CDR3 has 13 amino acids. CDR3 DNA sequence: TGTGCCAGCAGCTCAGGGGGTCCCTACGAGCAGTACTTC. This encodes CASSSGGPYEQYF.

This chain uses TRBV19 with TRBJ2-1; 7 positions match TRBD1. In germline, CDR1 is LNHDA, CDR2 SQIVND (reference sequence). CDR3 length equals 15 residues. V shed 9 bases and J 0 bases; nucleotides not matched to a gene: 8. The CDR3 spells CASRPDRSSYNEQFF. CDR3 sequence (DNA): TGTGCCAGCAGGCCGGACAGGAGCTCCTACAATGAGCAGTTCTTC.

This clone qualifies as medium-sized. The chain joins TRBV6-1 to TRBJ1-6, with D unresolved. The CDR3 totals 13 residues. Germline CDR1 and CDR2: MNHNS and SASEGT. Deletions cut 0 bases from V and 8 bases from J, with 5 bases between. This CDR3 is CASSEAVYSPLHF. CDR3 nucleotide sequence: TGTGCCAGCAGTGAAGCCGTTTATTCACCCCTCCACTTT.

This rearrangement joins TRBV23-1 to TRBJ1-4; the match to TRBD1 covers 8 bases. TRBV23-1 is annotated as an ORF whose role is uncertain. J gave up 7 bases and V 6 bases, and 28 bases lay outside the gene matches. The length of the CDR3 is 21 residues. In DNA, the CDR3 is TGCGCCAGCAGCCGCGGTTATCCTGTGCAGGGGGCAAGGGTTGGGGTTGAAAAACTGTTTTTT. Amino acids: CASSRGYPVQGARVGVEKLFF.

DNA of the CDR3: TGTGCCAGCAGCCCGACTAGCGGGAACCACAATGAGCAGTTCTTC. This sequence encodes CASSPTSGNHNEQFF. The chain is built from TRBV6-5 and TRBJ2-1, with 11 nucleotides matching TRBD2. Germline V gene data show CDR1 as MNHEY and CDR2 as SVGAGI. CDR3 length equals 15 residues. Trimming at V came to 6 bases and at J to 5 bases, leaving 6 bases not matched to a gene.

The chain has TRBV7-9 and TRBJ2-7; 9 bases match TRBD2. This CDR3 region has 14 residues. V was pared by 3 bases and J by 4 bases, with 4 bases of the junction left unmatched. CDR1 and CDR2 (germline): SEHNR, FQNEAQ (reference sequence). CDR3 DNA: TGTGCCAGCAGCTTTAGCGGGGGCGGTTACGAGCAGTACTTC. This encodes CASSFSGGGYEQYF.

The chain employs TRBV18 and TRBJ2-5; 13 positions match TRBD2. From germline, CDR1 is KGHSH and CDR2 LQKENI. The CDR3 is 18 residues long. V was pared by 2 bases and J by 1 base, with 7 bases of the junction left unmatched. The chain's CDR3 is CASSPEGGLAGAQETQYF. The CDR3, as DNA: TGTGCCAGCTCACCAGAGGGAGGACTAGCGGGGGCCCAAGAGACCCAGTACTTC.

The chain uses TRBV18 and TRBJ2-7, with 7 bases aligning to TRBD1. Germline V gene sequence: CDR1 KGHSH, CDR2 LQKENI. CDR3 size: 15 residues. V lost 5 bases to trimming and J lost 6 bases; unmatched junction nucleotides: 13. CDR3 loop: CASSVGTVLPSEQYF. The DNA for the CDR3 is TGTGCCAGCTCAGTAGGGACAGTATTACCGAGCGAGCAGTACTTC.

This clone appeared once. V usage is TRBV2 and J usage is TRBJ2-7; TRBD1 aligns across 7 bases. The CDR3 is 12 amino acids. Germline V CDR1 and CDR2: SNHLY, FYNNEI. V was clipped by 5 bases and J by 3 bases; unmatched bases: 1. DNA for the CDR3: TGTGCCAGCAGTTGGGACAGCTACGAGCAGTACTTC. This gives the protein CASSWDSYEQYF.

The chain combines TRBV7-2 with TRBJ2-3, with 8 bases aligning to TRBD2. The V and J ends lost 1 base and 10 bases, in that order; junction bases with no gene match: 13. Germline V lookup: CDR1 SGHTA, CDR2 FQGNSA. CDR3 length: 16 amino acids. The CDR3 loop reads CASSLEAGAAHGPQYF. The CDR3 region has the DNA TGTGCCAGCAGCTTAGAAGCGGGAGCTGCTCATGGTCCGCAGTATTTT.

The CDR3 bases are TGTGCCAGCAGCTTAGTCGGGGGACTATATAACACCGGGGAGCTGTTTTTT. It translates to CASSLVGGLYNTGELFF. V and J are TRBV7-2 and TRBJ2-2; 7 nucleotides line up with TRBD2. Germline assignment: CDR1 SGHTA and CDR2 FQGNSA. The trim removed 1 base at V and 2 bases at J, leaving 7 bases unmatched. The CDR3 covers 17 residues.

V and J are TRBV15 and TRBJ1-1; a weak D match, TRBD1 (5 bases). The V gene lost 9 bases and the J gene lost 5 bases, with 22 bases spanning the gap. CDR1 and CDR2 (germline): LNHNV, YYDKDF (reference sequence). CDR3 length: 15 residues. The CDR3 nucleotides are TGTGCCACAGACCTGGGAAAAGGGGTCGGGACTGAAGCTTTCTTT. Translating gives CATDLGKGVGTEAFF.

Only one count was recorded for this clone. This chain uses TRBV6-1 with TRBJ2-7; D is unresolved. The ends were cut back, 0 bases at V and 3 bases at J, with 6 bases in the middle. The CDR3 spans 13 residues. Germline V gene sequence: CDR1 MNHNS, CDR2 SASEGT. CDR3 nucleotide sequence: TGTGCCAGCAGTGAAGCGGGCGACTACGAGCAGTACTTC. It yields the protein CASSEAGDYEQYF.

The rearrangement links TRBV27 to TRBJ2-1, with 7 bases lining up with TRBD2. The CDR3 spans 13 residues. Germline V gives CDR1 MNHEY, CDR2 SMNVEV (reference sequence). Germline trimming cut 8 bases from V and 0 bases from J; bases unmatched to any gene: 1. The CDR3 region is CASGRGSYNEQFF. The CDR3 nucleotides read TGTGCCAGCGGGAGGGGCTCCTACAATGAGCAGTTCTTC.

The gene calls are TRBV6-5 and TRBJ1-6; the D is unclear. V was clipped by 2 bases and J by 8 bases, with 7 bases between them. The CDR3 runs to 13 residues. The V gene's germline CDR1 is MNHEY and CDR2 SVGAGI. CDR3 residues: CASSYLFDSPLHF. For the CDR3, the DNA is TGTGCCAGCAGTTACCTGTTCGATTCACCCCTCCACTTT.

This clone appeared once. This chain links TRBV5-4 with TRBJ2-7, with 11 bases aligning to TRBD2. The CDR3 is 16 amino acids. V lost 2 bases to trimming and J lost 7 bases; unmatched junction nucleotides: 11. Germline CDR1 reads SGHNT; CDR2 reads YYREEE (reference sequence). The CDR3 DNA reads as TGTGCCAGCAGCTTAGGGCTAGCGGGAGGATTGGGAGAGCAGTACTTC. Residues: CASSLGLAGGLGEQYF.

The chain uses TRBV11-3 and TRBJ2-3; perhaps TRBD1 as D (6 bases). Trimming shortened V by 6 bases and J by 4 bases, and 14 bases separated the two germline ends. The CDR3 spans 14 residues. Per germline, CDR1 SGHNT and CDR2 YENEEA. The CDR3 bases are TGTGCCAGCAGATCTTCCGCAGGGGCAGATACGCAGTATTTT. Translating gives CASRSSAGADTQYF.

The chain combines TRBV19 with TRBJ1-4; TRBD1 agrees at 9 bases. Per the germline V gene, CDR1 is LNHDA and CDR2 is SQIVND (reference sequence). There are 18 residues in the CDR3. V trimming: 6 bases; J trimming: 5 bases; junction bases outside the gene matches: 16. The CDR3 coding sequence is TGTGCCAGTAGGATTACAGGGGGCTTGGTCGGTTGGAATGAAAAACTGTTTTTT. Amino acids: CASRITGGLVGWNEKLFF.

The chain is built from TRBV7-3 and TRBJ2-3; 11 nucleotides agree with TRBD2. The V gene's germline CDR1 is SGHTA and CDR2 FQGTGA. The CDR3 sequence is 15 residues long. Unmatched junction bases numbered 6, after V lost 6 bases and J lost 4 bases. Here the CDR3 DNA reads TGTGCCAGCAGTCCTAGCGGGGGGTGGTCAGATACGCAGTATTTT. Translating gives CASSPSGGWSDTQYF. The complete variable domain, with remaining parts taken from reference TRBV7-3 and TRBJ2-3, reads GAGVSQTPSNKVTEKGKYVELRCDPISGHTALYWYRQSLGQGPEFLIYFQGTGAADDSGLPNDRFFAVRPEGSVSTLKIQRTERGDSAVYLCASSPSGGWSDTQYFGPGTRLTVL.

The CDR3 nucleotides are TGTGCCAGTAGTATCCCAGGGATTGTGGCCCTCCACTTT. Protein: CASSIPGIVALHF. V is TRBV19 and J is TRBJ1-6, with D tentatively TRBD1 (5 bases). The CDR3 consists of 13 residues. Germline assignment: CDR1 LNHDA and CDR2 SQIVND (reference sequence). Trimming stripped 3 bases from V and 14 bases from J, with 14 bases between.

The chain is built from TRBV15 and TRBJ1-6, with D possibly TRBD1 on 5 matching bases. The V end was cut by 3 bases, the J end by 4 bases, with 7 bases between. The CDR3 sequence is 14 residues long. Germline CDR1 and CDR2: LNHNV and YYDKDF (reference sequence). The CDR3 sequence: CATSRGGYNSPLHF. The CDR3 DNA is TGTGCCACCAGCAGGGGGGGGTATAATTCACCCCTCCACTTT. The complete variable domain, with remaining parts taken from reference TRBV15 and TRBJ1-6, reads DAMVIQNPRYQVTQFGKPVTLSCSQTLNHNVMYWYQQKSSQAPKLLFHYYDKDFNNEADTPDNFQSRRPNTSFCFLDIRSPGLGDTAMYLCATSRGGYNSPLHFGNGTRLTVT.

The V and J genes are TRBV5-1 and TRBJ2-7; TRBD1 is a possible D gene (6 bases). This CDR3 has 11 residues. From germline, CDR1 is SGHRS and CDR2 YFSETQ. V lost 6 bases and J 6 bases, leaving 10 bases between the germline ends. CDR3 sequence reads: CASTSGVEQYF. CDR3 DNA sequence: TGCGCCAGCACTTCAGGGGTCGAGCAGTACTTC.

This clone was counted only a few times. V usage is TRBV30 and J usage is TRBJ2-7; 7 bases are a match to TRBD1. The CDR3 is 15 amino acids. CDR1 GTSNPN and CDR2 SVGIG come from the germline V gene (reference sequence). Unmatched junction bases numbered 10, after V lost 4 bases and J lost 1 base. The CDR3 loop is CAWNDYRGQSYEQYF. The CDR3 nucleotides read TGTGCCTGGAATGATTACAGGGGACAATCCTACGAGCAGTACTTC.

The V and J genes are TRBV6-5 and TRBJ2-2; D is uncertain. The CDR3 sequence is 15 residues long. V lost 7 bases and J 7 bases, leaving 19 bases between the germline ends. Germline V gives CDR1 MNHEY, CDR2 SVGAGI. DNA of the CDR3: TGTGCCAGCAAAAACCCCTTCCCCAACGGCGGGGAGCTGTTTTTT. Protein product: CASKNPFPNGGELFF.

CDR3 protein: CASSLVTATNEKLFF. The CDR3 region has the DNA TGTGCCAGCAGTTTGGTGACAGCAACTAATGAAAAACTGTTTTTT. This chain links TRBV28 with TRBJ1-4, with D possibly matching TRBD1 (5 bases). CDR3 length equals 15 residues. Germline V lookup: CDR1 MDHEN, CDR2 SYDVKM. Trimming removed 3 bases from V and 0 bases from J, with 8 bases in between.

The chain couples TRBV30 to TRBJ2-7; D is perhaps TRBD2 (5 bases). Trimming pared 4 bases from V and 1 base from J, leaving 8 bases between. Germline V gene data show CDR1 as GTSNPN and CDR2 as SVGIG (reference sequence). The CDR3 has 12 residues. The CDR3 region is CAWNGGSYEQYF. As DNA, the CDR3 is TGTGCCTGGAACGGAGGATCCTACGAGCAGTACTTC.

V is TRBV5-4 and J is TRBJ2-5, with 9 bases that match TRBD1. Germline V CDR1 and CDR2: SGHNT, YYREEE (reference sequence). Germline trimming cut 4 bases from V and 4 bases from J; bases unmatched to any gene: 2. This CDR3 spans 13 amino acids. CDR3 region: CASSMGQGETQYF. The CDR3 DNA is TGTGCCAGCAGCATGGGACAGGGAGAGACCCAGTACTTC.

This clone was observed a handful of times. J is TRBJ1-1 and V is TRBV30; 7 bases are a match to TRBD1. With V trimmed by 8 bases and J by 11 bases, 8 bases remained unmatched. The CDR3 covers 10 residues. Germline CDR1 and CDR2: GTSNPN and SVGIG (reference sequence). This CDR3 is CATGTDGAFF. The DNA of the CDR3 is TGTGCCACAGGGACAGACGGGGCTTTCTTT.

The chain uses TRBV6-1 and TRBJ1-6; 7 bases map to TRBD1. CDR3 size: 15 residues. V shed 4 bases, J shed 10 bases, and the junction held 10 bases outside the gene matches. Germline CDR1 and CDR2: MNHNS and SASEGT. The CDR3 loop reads CASSVLDRLLSPLHF. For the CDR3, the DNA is TGTGCCAGCAGTGTGTTGGACAGGTTGCTATCACCCCTCCACTTT.